A selection of T cell receptor beta chains follows, all from one sample in a study of cytomegalovirus exposure and HLA in healthy donors. The table came from immunoSEQ multiplex PCR; TCRdb's copy has only in-frame clones and leaves some out. This sample's clone table lists some 75,000 clones. Sequencing used PBMCs. The receptors derive from a man aged 35 to 55 in good health and CMV-seronegative. The CDR3 runs from the conserved cysteine through the conserved F or W. Fields, in order: V gene, J gene, D gene, CDR3 length, CDR3 DNA, CDR3 protein. The D gene is left open where the match is weak.

V: TRBV11-3
J: TRBJ2-1
D: TRBD1
length: 15
DNA: TGTGCCAGCAGCCGGTCCGGGACAGGTAACAATGAGCAGTTCTTC
CDR3: CASSRSGTGNNEQFF

V: TRBV5-1
J: TRBJ1-2
D: NA
length: 14
DNA: TGCGCCAGCAGCTCTGGAGGCGGAGACTATGGCTACACCTTC
CDR3: CASSSGGGDYGYTF

V: TRBV7-9
J: TRBJ2-5
D: NA
length: 13
DNA: TGTGCCAGCGTCCGGGACACCCAAGAGACCCAGTACTTC
CDR3: CASVRDTQETQYF

V: TRBV6-5
J: TRBJ2-7
D: TRBD1
length: 15
DNA: TGTGCCAGCCAGTCCCACGGGACAGGGGATTACGAGCAGTACTTC
CDR3: CASQSHGTGDYEQYF

V: TRBV28
J: TRBJ2-6
D: TRBD1
length: 18
DNA: TGTGCCAGCAGTCCCCGGACAGGGAGCGTCTCTGGGGCCAACGTCCTGACTTTC
CDR3: CASSPRTGSVSGANVLTF

V: TRBV6-4
J: TRBJ2-1
D: TRBD1
length: 15
DNA: TGTGCCAGCAGTGTTGGAGGACAGGGGTTCAATGAGCAGTTCTTC
CDR3: CASSVGGQGFNEQFF

V: TRBV6-6
J: TRBJ2-1
D: TRBD2
length: 14
DNA: TGTGCCAGCAGTACTAGCGGGAGTGTGAATGAGCAGTTCTTC
CDR3: CASSTSGSVNEQFF

V: TRBV11-2
J: TRBJ2-2
D: NA
length: 14
DNA: TGTGCCAGCAGCCTCGGACAGACCACCGGGGAGCTGTTTTTT
CDR3: CASSLGQTTGELFF

V: TRBV7-2
J: TRBJ2-2
D: NA
length: 16
DNA: TGTGCCAGCAGCTTAGCTGGTGGCGACAGATCTGGGGAGCTGTTTTTT
CDR3: CASSLAGGDRSGELFF

V: TRBV19
J: TRBJ2-5
D: NA
length: 13
DNA: TGTGCCAGTAGCTCCAGTAGCGTTGAGACCCAGTACTTC
CDR3: CASSSSSVETQYF

V: TRBV7-9
J: TRBJ2-7
D: NA
length: 14
DNA: TGTGCCAGCAGCCCGATCCAGGGTAGGTACGAGCAGTACTTC
CDR3: CASSPIQGRYEQYF

V: TRBV5-1
J: TRBJ1-3
D: NA
length: 14
DNA: TGCGCCAGCAGCTTGGCCAGTAATGGAAACACCATATATTTT
CDR3: CASSLASNGNTIYF

V: TRBV7-6
J: TRBJ1-1
D: TRBD1
length: 14
DNA: TGTGCCAGCAGCTTATCAGGGGGTAGGACCGAAGCTTTCTTT
CDR3: CASSLSGGRTEAFF

V: TRBV7-2
J: TRBJ1-2
D: TRBD1
length: 13
DNA: TGTGCCAGCAGCTTCGACAGGGAGAGGGGCTACACCTTC
CDR3: CASSFDRERGYTF

V: TRBV7-9
J: TRBJ1-2
D: NA
length: 15
DNA: TGTGCCAGCAGCGTATCGGACACGCACCTCTATGGCTACACCTTC
CDR3: CASSVSDTHLYGYTF